This T cell receptor beta chain was sequenced for a study of blood T cell dynamics during melanoma immunotherapy. Study-wide context: Standard first-line treatment here was pembrolizumab or nivolumab plus ipilimumab in metastatic melanoma.

Time point reported: pre-treatment baseline. Response was assessed by RECIST 1.1 at 12 weeks, except a couple of rapid progressors. Findings and caveats of the study: It remained unknown if the driving T cell clones were melanoma-specific. PBMC repertoires of eventual disease-control patients split at W3 into clonality or diversity gains.

A note on this clone: Its antigen is not identified.

Germline values: CDR1 SGDLS, CDR2 YYNGEE. The V and J ends lost 0 bases and 10 bases, in that order; junction bases with no gene match: 9. This CDR3 spans 16 amino acids. Profiling relied on immunoSEQ multiplex PCR, and the TCRdb table lists in-frame clones only, not all of them. The repertoire holds some 15,000 clones, more than 85% seen once, with 1.8% in the top ten. The clonotype was recovered from a human donor with melanoma. Sequences were derived from blood, sampled from a patient treated with checkpoint blockade. This rearrangement joins TRBV9 to TRBJ2-1; TRBD2 matches at 11 bases. The CDR3 spells CASSVDPLAGGLEQFF. For the CDR3, the DNA is TGTGCCAGCAGCGTAGACCCTCTAGCGGGGGGTTTAGAGCAGTTCTTC.